These 12 T cell receptor beta chains were all obtained from the same sample, sequenced in a study of T cell responses to AZD1222 COVID-19 vaccine. TCRdb's copy holds only in-frame clones and misses some; the assay was immunoSEQ multiplex PCR. The repertoire holds some 150,000 clones, with 70% to 90% as singletons. This sample comprised peripheral blood, obtained after recovery from COVID-19. The receptors were gathered from an adult who had recovered from COVID-19.

CDR3 region: CASSQEWDRPYYGANVLTF. The CDR3 bases are TGCGCCAGCAGCCAAGAATGGGACAGACCGTACTATGGGGCCAACGTCCTGACTTTC. The chain is built from TRBV4-1 and TRBJ2-6; TRBD1 agrees at 7 bases. In germline, CDR1 is MGHRA, CDR2 YSYEKL. The J segment lost 3 bases and the V segment lost 0 bases, leaving 11 bases of the junction unmatched. This CDR3 has 19 amino acids.

The chain uses TRBV6-6 and TRBJ2-3, with a possible D match to TRBD2 (6 bases). Germline V gene lookup returns CDR1 MNHNY and CDR2 SVGAGI (reference sequence). This CDR3 is built from 15 residues. The V gene lost 6 bases and the J gene lost 4 bases, with 17 bases spanning the gap. CDR3 amino acids: CASRTSGGRADTQYF. CDR3 DNA sequence: TGTGCCAGCAGGACCTCCGGAGGGCGGGCAGATACGCAGTATTTT.

The rearrangement links TRBV15 to TRBJ2-6; maybe TRBD2 (7 bases). Germline CDR1 reads LNHNV; CDR2 reads YYDKDF (reference sequence). The V end was cut by 0 bases, the J end by 13 bases, with 19 bases between. This CDR3 has 16 amino acids. CDR3 DNA: TGTGCCACCAGCAGAGATCCCGGACAGTTCGGGGGGGTCCTGACTTTC. Encoded protein: CATSRDPGQFGGVLTF.

This clone appeared a single time. This chain connects TRBV7-6 to TRBJ1-2; TRBD1 aligns across 10 bases. Germline values: CDR1 SGHVS, CDR2 FNYEAQ. The ends lost 1 base at V and 8 bases at J; junction bases unmatched: 7. CDR3 size: 15 residues. The CDR3 DNA reads TGTGCCAGCAGCTTAGAGGGACAGGGGACGGGCGGCTACACCTTC. Its protein is CASSLEGQGTGGYTF.

The rearrangement links TRBV15 to TRBJ2-3; 14 bases line up with TRBD2. CDR3 size: 16 residues. Looked up from germline, CDR1 is LNHNV and CDR2 is YYDKDF (reference sequence). Trimming at V came to 3 bases and at J to 5 bases, leaving 4 bases not matched to a gene. CDR3 sequence reads: CATSRGLAGEEDTQYF. The CDR3 region has the DNA TGTGCCACCAGCAGGGGACTAGCGGGAGAGGAAGATACGCAGTATTTT. Full variable domain (outside the CDR3, taken from reference TRBV15 and TRBJ2-3): DAMVIQNPRYQVTQFGKPVTLSCSQTLNHNVMYWYQQKSSQAPKLLFHYYDKDFNNEADTPDNFQSRRPNTSFCFLDIRSPGLGDTAMYLCATSRGLAGEEDTQYFGPGTRLTVL.

The chain carries TRBV28 and TRBJ2-7; 8 positions match TRBD2. Losses at the gene ends were 4 bases for V and 9 bases for J; bases not matched to a gene: 17. The CDR3 totals 16 residues. The germline CDR1 and CDR2 sequences are MDHEN and SYDVKM. CDR3 residues: CASSSRGGSPLLGQYF. CDR3 coding DNA: TGTGCCAGCAGTTCTCGGGGGGGCAGTCCTCTATTGGGGCAGTACTTC.

The V call is TRBV21-1, the J call TRBJ1-2; TRBD1, as called in the table, went unchecked against the DNA. TRBV21-1 is reported as a pseudogene. This CDR3 contains 16 residues. CDR3 in DNA: TGTGCCAGCAGCCCCCACCCGGGACAGGGAGTGAGGGGCTACACCTTC. Residues: CASSPHPGQGVRGYTF.

The J gene is TRBJ1-1, the V gene TRBV4-3; D is unclear. Between the trimmed V and J ends, which lost 4 bases and 2 bases, there was a span of 8 bases. Germline assignment: CDR1 LGHNA and CDR2 YSLEER. The CDR3 sequence is 13 residues long. In nucleotides, the CDR3 is TGCGCCAGCAGCCGCTGGCTAAACACTGAAGCTTTCTTT. Protein product: CASSRWLNTEAFF.

This chain uses TRBV5-4 with TRBJ1-5; possibly TRBD1 for D (6 bases). This CDR3 contains 13 residues. Germline V gene sequence: CDR1 SGHNT, CDR2 YYREEE (reference sequence). V was clipped by 2 bases and J by 6 bases, with 9 bases between them. CDR3 DNA sequence: TGTGCCAGCAGCTTACAGGGAAGTCAGCCCCAGCATTTT. It is translated as CASSLQGSQPQHF.

The chain uses TRBV4-2 and TRBJ2-7, with D tentatively TRBD2 (6 bases). Germline loops: CDR1 LGHNA, CDR2 YNFKEQ. CDR3 size: 15 residues. Trimming took 0 bases from V and 2 from J, leaving 11 bases between them. CDR3 nucleotide sequence: TGTGCCAGCAGCCAAGAAGCGCGGGGAGCCTACGAGCAGTACTTC. Translating it yields CASSQEARGAYEQYF.

The genes are TRBV9 and TRBJ1-6; the match to TRBD1 covers 8 bases. The CDR3 runs 17 residues. After removal of 4 bases from V and 7 bases from J, the junction contained 13 bases not matched to a gene. CDR1 is SGDLS and CDR2 is YYNGEE in the germline V gene. The CDR3 loop reads CASSPHIFGQGNSPLHF. In nucleotides, the CDR3 is TGTGCCAGCAGCCCTCACATCTTCGGACAGGGAAATTCACCCCTCCACTTT. The whole variable domain, filled in from reference TRBV9 and TRBJ1-6, reads DSGVTQTPKHLITATGQRVTLRCSPRSGDLSVYWYQQSLDQGLQFLIQYYNGEERAKGNILERFSAQQFPDLHSELNLSSLELGDSALYFCASSPHIFGQGNSPLHFGNGTRLTVT.

A few counts support this clone. The chain is built from TRBV18 and TRBJ1-1, with D possibly matching TRBD1 (5 bases). Looked up from germline, CDR1 is KGHSH and CDR2 is LQKENI. The CDR3 runs 14 residues. With 3 bases removed from V and 7 bases from J, the gap between germline ends came to 15 bases. The CDR3 is CASSPGTRLGEAFF. In DNA, the CDR3 is TGTGCCAGCTCACCGGGGACTAGGTTGGGTGAAGCTTTCTTT.